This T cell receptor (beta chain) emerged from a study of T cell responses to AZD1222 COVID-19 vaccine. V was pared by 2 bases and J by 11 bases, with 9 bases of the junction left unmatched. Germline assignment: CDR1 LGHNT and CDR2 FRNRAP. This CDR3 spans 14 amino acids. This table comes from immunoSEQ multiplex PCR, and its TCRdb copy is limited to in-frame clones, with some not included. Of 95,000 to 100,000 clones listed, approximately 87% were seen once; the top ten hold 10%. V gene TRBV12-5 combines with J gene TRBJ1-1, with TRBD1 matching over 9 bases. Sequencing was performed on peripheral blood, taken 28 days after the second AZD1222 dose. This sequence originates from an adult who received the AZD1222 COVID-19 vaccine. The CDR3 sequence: CASGLSRDRVDAFF. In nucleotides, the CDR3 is TGTGCTAGTGGTTTGTCCCGGGACAGGGTCGACGCTTTCTTT.